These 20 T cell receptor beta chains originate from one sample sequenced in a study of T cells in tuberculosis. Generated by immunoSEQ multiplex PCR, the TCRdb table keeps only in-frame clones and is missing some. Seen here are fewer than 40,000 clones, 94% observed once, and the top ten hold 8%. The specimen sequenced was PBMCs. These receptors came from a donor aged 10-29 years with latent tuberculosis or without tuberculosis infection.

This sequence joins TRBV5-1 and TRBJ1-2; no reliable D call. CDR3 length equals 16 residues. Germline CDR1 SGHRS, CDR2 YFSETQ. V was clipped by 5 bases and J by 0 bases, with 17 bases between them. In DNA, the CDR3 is TGCGCCAGCAGGCTTGCTTTTGTCAGTTCTAACTATGGCTACACCTTC. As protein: CASRLAFVSSNYGYTF.

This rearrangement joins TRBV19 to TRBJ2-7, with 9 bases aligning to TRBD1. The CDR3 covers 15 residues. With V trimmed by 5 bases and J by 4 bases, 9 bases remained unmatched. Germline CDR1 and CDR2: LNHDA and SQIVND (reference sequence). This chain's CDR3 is CASSVGQGIFYEQYF. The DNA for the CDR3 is TGTGCCAGTAGTGTTGGACAGGGGATTTTTTACGAGCAGTACTTC.

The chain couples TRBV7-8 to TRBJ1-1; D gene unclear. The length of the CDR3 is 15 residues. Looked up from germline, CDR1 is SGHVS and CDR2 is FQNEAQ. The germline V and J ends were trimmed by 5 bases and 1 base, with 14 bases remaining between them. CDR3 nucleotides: TGTGCCAGCAGCGCCCGACTGACTGCGAACACTGAAGCTTTCTTT. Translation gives CASSARLTANTEAFF.

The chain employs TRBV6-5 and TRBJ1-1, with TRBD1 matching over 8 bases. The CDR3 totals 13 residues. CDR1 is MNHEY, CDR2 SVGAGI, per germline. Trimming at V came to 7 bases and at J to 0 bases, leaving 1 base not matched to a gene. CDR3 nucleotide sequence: TGTGCCAGCACCAGGGGGCTGAACACTGAAGCTTTCTTT. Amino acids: CASTRGLNTEAFF.

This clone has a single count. Here the CDR3 reads CASSVRGFGELFF. The CDR3 coding sequence is TGTGCCAGCAGCGTCAGGGGGTTCGGGGAGCTGTTTTTT. This chain connects TRBV5-8 to TRBJ2-2; TRBD1 matches 7 bases. After removal of 4 bases from V and 7 bases from J, the junction contained 4 bases not matched to a gene. The CDR3 covers 13 residues. Germline CDR1 and CDR2: SGHTS and YDEGEE. Full variable domain (missing parts from reference TRBV5-8 and TRBJ2-2): EAGVTQSPTHLIKTRGQQATLRCSPISGHTSVYWYQQALGLGLQFLLWYDEGEERNRGNFPPRFSGRQFPNYSSELNVNALELEDSALYLCASSVRGFGELFFGEGSRLTVL.

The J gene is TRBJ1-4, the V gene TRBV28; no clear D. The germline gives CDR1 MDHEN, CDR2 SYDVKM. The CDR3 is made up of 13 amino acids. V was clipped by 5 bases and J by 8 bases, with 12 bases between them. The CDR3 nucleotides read TGTGCCAGCAGTACCAACAGTGGGGAAAAACTGTTTTTT. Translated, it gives CASSTNSGEKLFF.

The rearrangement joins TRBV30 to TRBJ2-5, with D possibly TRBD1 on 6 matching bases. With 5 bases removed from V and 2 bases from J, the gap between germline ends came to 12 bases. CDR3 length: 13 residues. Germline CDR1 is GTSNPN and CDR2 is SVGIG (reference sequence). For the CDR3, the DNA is TGTGCCTGGGGACAGAACCTTCAAGAGACCCAGTACTTC. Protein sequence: CAWGQNLQETQYF.

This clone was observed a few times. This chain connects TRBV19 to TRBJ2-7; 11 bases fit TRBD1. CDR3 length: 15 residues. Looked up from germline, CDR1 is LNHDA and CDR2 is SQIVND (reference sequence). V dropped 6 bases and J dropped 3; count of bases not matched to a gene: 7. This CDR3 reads CASSPDRGRVYEQYF. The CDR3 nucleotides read TGTGCCAGTAGCCCGGACAGGGGGCGAGTCTACGAGCAGTACTTC.

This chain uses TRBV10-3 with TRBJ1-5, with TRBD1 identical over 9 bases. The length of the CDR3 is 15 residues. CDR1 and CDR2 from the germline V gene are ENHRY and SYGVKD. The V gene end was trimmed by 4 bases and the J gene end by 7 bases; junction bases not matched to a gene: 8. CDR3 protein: CAISGGTGSDQPQHF. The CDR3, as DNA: TGTGCCATCAGTGGGGGGACAGGGAGTGACCAGCCCCAGCATTTT.

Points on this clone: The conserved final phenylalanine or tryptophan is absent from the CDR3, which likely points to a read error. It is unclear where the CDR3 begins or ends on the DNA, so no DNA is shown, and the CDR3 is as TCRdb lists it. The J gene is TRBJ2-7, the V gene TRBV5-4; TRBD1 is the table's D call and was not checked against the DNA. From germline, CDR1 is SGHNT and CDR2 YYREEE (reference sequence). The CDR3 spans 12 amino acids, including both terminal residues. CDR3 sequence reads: CASSPDRGTQAY.

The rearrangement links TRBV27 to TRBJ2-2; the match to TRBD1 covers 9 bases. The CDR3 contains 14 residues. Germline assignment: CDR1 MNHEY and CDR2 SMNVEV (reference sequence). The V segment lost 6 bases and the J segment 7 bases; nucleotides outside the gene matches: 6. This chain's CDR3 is CASSPDRGNGELFF. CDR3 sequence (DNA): TGTGCCAGCAGCCCAGACAGGGGGAACGGGGAGCTGTTTTTT.

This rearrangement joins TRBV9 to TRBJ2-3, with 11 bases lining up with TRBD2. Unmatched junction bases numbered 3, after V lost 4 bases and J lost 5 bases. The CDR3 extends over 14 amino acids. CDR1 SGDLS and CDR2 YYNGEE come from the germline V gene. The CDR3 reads CASSFGTSGDTQYF. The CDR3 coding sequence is TGTGCCAGCAGCTTCGGGACTAGCGGAGATACGCAGTATTTT.

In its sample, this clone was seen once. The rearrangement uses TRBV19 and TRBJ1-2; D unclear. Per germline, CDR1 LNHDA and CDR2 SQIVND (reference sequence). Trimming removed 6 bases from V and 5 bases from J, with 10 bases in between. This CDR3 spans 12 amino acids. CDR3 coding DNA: TGTGCCAGTAGAGGAGGAGGGTATGGCTACACCTTC. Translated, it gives CASRGGGYGYTF.

CDR3 nucleotide sequence: TGTGCCAGCAGTGTTCTAGCGGGAGCCTCCGAGCAGTACTTC. It is translated as CASSVLAGASEQYF. The V gene is TRBV25-1, the J gene TRBJ2-7, with 10 bases matching TRBD2. With V trimmed by 4 bases and J by 6 bases, 6 bases remained unmatched. The CDR3 length is 14 residues. Germline V gene lookup returns CDR1 MGHDK and CDR2 SYGVNS.

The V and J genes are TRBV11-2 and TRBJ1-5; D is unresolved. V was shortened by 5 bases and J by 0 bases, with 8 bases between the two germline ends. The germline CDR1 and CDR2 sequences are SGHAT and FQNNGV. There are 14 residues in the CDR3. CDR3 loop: CASSPRHSNQPQHF. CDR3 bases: TGTGCCAGCAGCCCCAGACATAGCAATCAGCCCCAGCATTTT.

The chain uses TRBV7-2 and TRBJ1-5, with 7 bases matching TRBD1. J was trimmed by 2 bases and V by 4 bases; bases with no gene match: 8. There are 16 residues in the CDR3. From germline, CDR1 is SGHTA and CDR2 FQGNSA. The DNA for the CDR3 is TGTGCCAGCAGCTACATTGACAGGGAAGGCAATCAGCCCCAGCATTTT. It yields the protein CASSYIDREGNQPQHF. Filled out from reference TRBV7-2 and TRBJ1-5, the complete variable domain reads GAGVSQSPSNKVTEKGKDVELRCDPISGHTALYWYRQSLGQGLEFLIYFQGNSAPDKSGLPSDRFSAERTGGSVSTLTIQRTQQEDSAVYLCASSYIDREGNQPQHFGDGTRLSIL.

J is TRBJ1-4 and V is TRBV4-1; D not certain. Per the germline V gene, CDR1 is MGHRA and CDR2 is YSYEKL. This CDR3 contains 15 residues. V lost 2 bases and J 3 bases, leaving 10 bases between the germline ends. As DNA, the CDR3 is TGCGCCAGCAGCCAATTAGCAGCCTCTAATGAAAAACTGTTTTTT. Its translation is CASSQLAASNEKLFF.

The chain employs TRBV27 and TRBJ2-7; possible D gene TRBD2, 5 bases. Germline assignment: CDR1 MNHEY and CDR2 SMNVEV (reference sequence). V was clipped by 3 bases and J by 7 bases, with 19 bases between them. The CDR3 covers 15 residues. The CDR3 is CASSFGWATSGEQYF. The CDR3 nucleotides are TGTGCCAGCAGTTTTGGCTGGGCGACATCGGGGGAGCAGTACTTC.

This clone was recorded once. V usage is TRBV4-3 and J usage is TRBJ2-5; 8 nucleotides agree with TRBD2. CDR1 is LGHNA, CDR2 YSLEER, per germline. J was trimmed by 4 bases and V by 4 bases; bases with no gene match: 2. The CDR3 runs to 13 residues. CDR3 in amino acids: CASSPSGRETQYF. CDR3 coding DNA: TGCGCCAGCAGCCCAAGCGGGAGAGAGACCCAGTACTTC.

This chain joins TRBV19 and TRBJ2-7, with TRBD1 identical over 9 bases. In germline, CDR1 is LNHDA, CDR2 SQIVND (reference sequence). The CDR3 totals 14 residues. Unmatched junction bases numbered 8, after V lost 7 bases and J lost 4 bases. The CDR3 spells CASTPGQGPYEQYF. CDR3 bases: TGTGCCAGTACCCCGGGACAGGGACCGTACGAGCAGTACTTC.